The 12 T cell receptor beta chains reported below all come from one sample, sequenced in a study of blood T cell repertoires in COVID-19. This table comes from immunoSEQ multiplex PCR, and its TCRdb copy is limited to in-frame clones, with some not included. The sample has roughly 280,000 clones, roughly 85% seen once. Sequencing input: peripheral blood. Receptor source: a man in his 60s who had recovered from COVID-19.

The chain is built from TRBV5-8 and TRBJ1-1; 7 nucleotides agree with TRBD1. The CDR3 totals 15 residues. Trimming cost V 4 bases and J 1 base; bases outside gene matches: 7. Germline-derived CDR1 and CDR2 are SGHTS and YDEGEE. The CDR3 nucleotides read TGTGCCAGCAGCGGCAGACAGGGAGGGAACACTGAAGCTTTCTTT. It encodes CASSGRQGGNTEAFF.

The CDR3 here is CASSLISGGVQFF. DNA of the CDR3: TGTGCCAGCAGCTTAATTAGCGGGGGTGTGCAGTTCTTC. This chain joins TRBV7-3 and TRBJ2-1; 9 bases are a match to TRBD2. V trimming: 1 base; J trimming: 12 bases; junction bases outside the gene matches: 4. The CDR3 is 13 amino acids. Germline V gene data show CDR1 as SGHTA and CDR2 as FQGTGA.

The rearrangement uses TRBV6-2 or TRBV6-3 and TRBJ2-7, with 12 bases matching TRBD2. The CDR3 has 14 amino acids. J was trimmed by 7 bases and V by 5 bases; bases with no gene match: 6. From germline, CDR1 is MNHEY and CDR2 SVGEGT. The CDR3 region is CASSRLAGDGEQYF. The DNA for the CDR3 is TGTGCCAGCAGTAGACTAGCGGGAGACGGAGAGCAGTACTTC.

The V and J genes are TRBV5-1 and TRBJ2-1, with 9 bases aligning to TRBD2. The V gene's germline CDR1 is SGHRS and CDR2 YFSETQ. This CDR3 region has 16 residues. The V and J ends lost 1 base and 5 bases, in that order; junction bases with no gene match: 7. This CDR3 is CASSLLAGGENNEQFF. CDR3 coding DNA: TGCGCCAGCAGCTTGTTGGCGGGAGGGGAGAACAATGAGCAGTTCTTC.

This chain joins TRBV15 and TRBJ2-5; the match to TRBD1 covers 7 bases. V dropped 1 base and J dropped 3; count of bases not matched to a gene: 5. This CDR3 contains 15 residues. Germline CDR1 reads LNHNV; CDR2 reads YYDKDF (reference sequence). CDR3 amino acids: CATSRGGTGEETQYF. The CDR3 DNA is TGTGCCACCAGCAGAGGGGGAACAGGGGAAGAGACCCAGTACTTC.

The chain carries TRBV6-6 and TRBJ1-1; D possibly corresponds to TRBD1 (6 bases). The CDR3 has 13 residues. V was pared by 6 bases and J by 7 bases, with 15 bases between. Germline CDR1 reads MNHNY; CDR2 reads SVGAGI (reference sequence). The CDR3 DNA reads as TGTGCCAGCAGGCCTACAGGGTCGATTGAAGCTTTCTTT. This sequence encodes CASRPTGSIEAFF.

The chain carries TRBV5-4 and TRBJ1-2, with a weak D call TRBD1 (5 bases). The CDR3 has 14 residues. Trimming stripped 4 bases from V and 7 bases from J, with 17 bases between. Germline CDR1 and CDR2: SGHNT and YYREEE (reference sequence). The CDR3 loop reads CASSPPGSTFGYTF. DNA of the CDR3: TGTGCCAGCAGCCCCCCAGGGTCCACTTTTGGCTACACCTTC.

The V call is TRBV11-2, the J call TRBJ1-4; no firm D call. V lost 2 bases, J lost 4 bases, and 11 bases lay in between. This CDR3 is built from 15 residues. The germline gives CDR1 SGHAT, CDR2 FQNNGV. CDR3 loop: CASSLFRRSNEKLFF. CDR3 bases: TGTGCCAGCAGCTTATTTCGCAGAAGTAATGAAAAACTGTTTTTT.

V is TRBV5-1 and J is TRBJ1-1, with 8 bases identical to TRBD1. Germline CDR1 is SGHRS and CDR2 is YFSETQ. V was clipped by 4 bases and J by 4 bases; unmatched bases: 9. The CDR3 is 15 residues long. DNA for the CDR3: TGCGCCAGCAGCGGCGAGACAGGGGTAGTCACTGAAGCTTTCTTT. Protein: CASSGETGVVTEAFF.

This clone was found once. The CDR3 sequence: CASSLGTGVLTETQYF. CDR3 nucleotide sequence: TGTGCCAGCAGTCTCGGGACAGGGGTTTTGACAGAGACCCAGTACTTC. The genes are TRBV27 and TRBJ2-5; 10 bases map to TRBD1. Germline loops: CDR1 MNHEY, CDR2 SMNVEV (reference sequence). The CDR3 is 16 amino acids. With V trimmed by 5 bases and J by 4 bases, 10 bases remained unmatched.

The chain uses TRBV5-6 and TRBJ2-3, with D perhaps TRBD2 (7 bases). The CDR3 has 16 residues. CDR1 is SGHDT, CDR2 YYEEEE, per germline. The V gene lost 3 bases and the J gene lost 6 bases, with 20 bases spanning the gap. CDR3 nucleotide sequence: TGTGCCAGCAGCTATTACTTCACGGGGGGCGGGGATACGCAGTATTTT. Its translation is CASSYYFTGGGDTQYF.

In this sample, this clone turned up many times. The V gene is TRBV27, the J gene TRBJ1-1; a possible D gene is TRBD1 (5 bases). The CDR3 totals 14 residues. V lost 6 bases and J 1 base, leaving 12 bases between the germline ends. Germline V lookup: CDR1 MNHEY, CDR2 SMNVEV (reference sequence). The CDR3 DNA follows: TGTGCCAGCAGGCCCCGGGGGGGGAACACTGAAGCTTTCTTT. Translated, it gives CASRPRGGNTEAFF.